Sequencing of this T cell receptor beta chain was carried out in a study of immune characterization of retroperitoneal liposarcoma. TCRdb re-analysed the PCR reads in MiXCR, keeping a single row per CDR3 protein. The sample holds 9,500 to 12,000 distinct CDR3 sequences, about a quarter seen once. The germline CDR1 and CDR2 sequences are SGHVS and FNYEAQ. The CDR3 is made up of 13 amino acids. Germline trimming cut 4 bases from V and 8 bases from J; bases unmatched to any gene: 7. This receptor was taken from a female donor with retroperitoneal liposarcoma. Sequences were obtained from tumor tissue. J is TRBJ1-1 and V is TRBV7-6, with 7 bases lining up with TRBD1. The CDR3 sequence: CASSSHRGAEAFF. The CDR3 DNA reads TGTGCCAGCAGCTCTCACAGGGGAGCAGAAGCTTTCTTT.